The T cell receptor (beta chain) described here comes from a study of cytomegalovirus exposure and HLA in healthy donors. Study at large: Both the roughly 120 validation repertoires and the roughly 700 first-cohort repertoires used the same platform, as reported by a later analysis.

Assay: immunoSEQ multiplex PCR; the TCRdb copy retains only in-frame clones and omits some. The data contain 100,000 to 150,000 clones, 75% to 90% of them singletons. The study's findings and limits: Among TCR beta chains, those listed as cytomegalovirus-associated numbered over 150. Reports showed the classifier diagnosing cytomegalovirus status with high specificity and sensitivity.

The approximately 120-subject validation cohort, separate from the approximately 630-subject first cohort, included the donors. As to this clone: Its antigen is undetermined.

CDR3 length: 13 amino acids. V was shortened by 5 bases and J by 5 bases, with 12 bases between the two germline ends. Germline CDR1 MNHEY, CDR2 SMNVEV (reference sequence). This receptor was obtained from a woman younger than 35 in good health and CMV-seronegative. Sequenced input: PBMCs. The rearrangement uses TRBV27 and TRBJ1-2, with a tentative D call TRBD1 (5 bases). The chain's CDR3 is CASSLDSGYGYTF. The CDR3 DNA follows: TGTGCCAGCAGTCTCGACAGTGGGTATGGCTACACCTTC.